The clone carrying this T cell receptor (beta chain) was seen ten or more times. Its antigen is undetermined. The data derive from a study of T cells in Graves' hyperthyroidism and ophthalmopathy. The TCR beta CDR3 regions underwent amplification using RNA transcripts as the source. HTBI primers were the set used in a first-round RT-PCR of the TCR CDR3. TCRdb reprocessed the multiplex PCR reads via MiXCR and lists one record per CDR3 protein. The profile shows roughly 700,000 distinct CDR3 sequences, around 15% of them singletons. Regarding the study as a whole: Most thyroid clonotypes expanded above 0.001 appeared in blood too. Ophthalmopathy was predicted by the model a median of about 6.5 months ahead of onset.

Germline V gene lookup returns CDR1 LNHDA and CDR2 SQIVND (reference sequence). The V end was cut by 4 bases, the J end by 3 bases, with 10 bases between. This CDR3 is 14 amino acids long. The rearrangement joins TRBV19 to TRBJ1-5; D is possibly TRBD1 (5 bases). Sequenced material: blood. The source of this sequence is a middle-aged man with Graves' hyperthyroidism. The CDR3 loop is CASSRQSVNQPQHF. CDR3 nucleotides: TGTGCCAGTAGTAGACAGTCCGTCAATCAGCCCCAGCATTTT. Using reference TRBV19 and TRBJ1-5 for the parts outside the CDR3, the full variable domain is DGGITQSPKYLFRKEGQNVTLSCEQNLNHDAMYWYRQDPGQGLRLIYYSQIVNDFQKGDIAEGYSVSREKKESFPLTVTSAQKNPTAFYLCASSRQSVNQPQHFGDGTRLSIL.